Presented here are 13 T cell receptor beta chains from one specimen sequenced in a study of blood T cell repertoires in COVID-19. Generated by immunoSEQ multiplex PCR, the TCRdb table keeps only in-frame clones and is missing some. The sample has a few hundred thousand clones; approximately 80% are singletons. Sequencing was performed on PBMCs or T cells enriched from blood (not recorded which). These receptor sequences come from a woman between 40 and 50 years old with acute COVID-19.

The chain has TRBV30 and TRBJ1-5, with a tentative D call TRBD1 (6 bases). The CDR3 is 16 amino acids. Looked up from germline, CDR1 is GTSNPN and CDR2 is SVGIG (reference sequence). The V and J ends lost 0 bases and 7 bases respectively, with 19 bases between them. The CDR3: CAWSVRGAPSRQPQHF. As DNA, the CDR3 is TGTGCCTGGAGTGTACGGGGGGCCCCAAGCCGCCAGCCCCAGCATTTT.

The chain links TRBV30 to TRBJ1-6, with 10 nucleotides matching TRBD1. From germline, CDR1 is GTSNPN and CDR2 SVGIG (reference sequence). Germline trimming cut 3 bases from V and 14 bases from J; bases unmatched to any gene: 13. The CDR3 totals 15 residues. The CDR3 reads CAWRPGQGSLGSLHF. CDR3 bases: TGTGCCTGGAGACCGGGACAGGGGAGTTTGGGGTCCCTCCACTTT.

The V and J genes are TRBV19 and TRBJ1-1; D unclear. V shed 5 bases and J shed 0 bases, with 7 bases lying between them. Germline CDR1 and CDR2: LNHDA and SQIVND (reference sequence). The CDR3 loop spans 13 amino acids. In nucleotides, the CDR3 is TGTGCCAGTAGTCCCGGGGTGAACACTGAAGCTTTCTTT. Amino acids: CASSPGVNTEAFF.

The J gene is TRBJ2-2, the V gene TRBV19, with D perhaps matching TRBD2 (6 bases). In germline, CDR1 is LNHDA, CDR2 SQIVND (reference sequence). The V gene lost 3 bases and the J gene lost 7 bases, with 15 bases spanning the gap. The CDR3 has 15 residues. CDR3 protein: CASSMGGIVFGELFF. Here the CDR3 DNA reads TGTGCCAGTAGTATGGGCGGGATTGTTTTCGGGGAGCTGTTTTTT.

V is TRBV28 and J is TRBJ1-3, with a weak D call TRBD1 (6 bases). Germline CDR1 MDHEN, CDR2 SYDVKM. Trimming removed 6 bases from V and 0 bases from J, with 18 bases in between. The CDR3 is 17 amino acids. CDR3 protein: CASRFSQGLSSGNTIYF. For the CDR3, the DNA is TGTGCCAGCAGATTTTCACAGGGATTAAGCTCTGGAAACACCATATATTTT.

The genes are TRBV7-9 and TRBJ2-7; the match to TRBD1 covers 7 bases. Looked up from germline, CDR1 is SEHNR and CDR2 is FQNEAQ (reference sequence). J was trimmed by 0 bases and V by 5 bases; bases with no gene match: 1. There are 13 residues in the CDR3. DNA for the CDR3: TGTGCCAGCAGCCGGACAGGCTCCTACGAGCAGTACTTC. Translation: CASSRTGSYEQYF.

This clone was detected once. This chain joins TRBV6-5 and TRBJ2-1, with a tentative D call TRBD2 (6 bases). Trimming took off 6 bases at V and 4 bases at J, with 16 bases between the two ends. CDR3 length: 15 residues. CDR1 is MNHEY and CDR2 is SVGAGI in the germline V gene. The CDR3 sequence: CASSVSGLIYNEQFF. CDR3 DNA sequence: TGTGCCAGCAGCGTCTCGGGACTGATATACAATGAGCAGTTCTTC.

The rearrangement uses TRBV5-5 and TRBJ2-5; D might be TRBD1 (5 bases). The CDR3 runs 12 residues. Per the germline V gene, CDR1 is SGHKS and CDR2 is YYEKEE (reference sequence). V lost 5 bases to trimming and J lost 5 bases, with 10 bases between them. The CDR3 bases are TGTGCCAGCAGTCAGCAGGGCGAGACCCAGTACTTC. Encoded protein: CASSQQGETQYF.

This chain uses TRBV4-2 with TRBJ2-5; maybe TRBD1 (5 bases). Germline V gene lookup returns CDR1 LGHNA and CDR2 YNFKEQ. This CDR3 is built from 17 residues. Trimming left V 1 base short and J 1 base short, with 16 bases between. For the CDR3, the DNA is TGTGCCAGCAGCCAAGTAGGAAGACAGACCGTCCAAGAGACCCAGTACTTC. It is translated as CASSQVGRQTVQETQYF.

The V call is TRBV20-1, the J call TRBJ2-1; D may be TRBD2 (5 bases). V was pared by 3 bases and J by 3 bases, with 18 bases between. The CDR3 is 16 amino acids. In germline, CDR1 is DFQATT, CDR2 SNEGSKA (reference sequence). The CDR3 sequence is CSASTEGGRNYNEQFF. The CDR3 bases are TGCAGTGCTAGTACTGAGGGCGGCCGAAACTACAATGAGCAGTTCTTC.

This chain links TRBV10-3 with TRBJ1-6, with TRBD1 as a possible D gene (6 bases). CDR3 length equals 14 residues. With 6 bases removed from V and 5 bases from J, the gap between germline ends came to 11 bases. Germline-derived CDR1 and CDR2 are ENHRY and SYGVKD. The CDR3 sequence: CAIREDSDNSPLHF. The CDR3 coding sequence is TGTGCCATCAGGGAGGACAGCGATAATTCACCCCTCCACTTT.

This clone turned up a few times. V and J are TRBV4-2 and TRBJ2-3; 7 positions agree with TRBD1. CDR3 length: 16 amino acids. CDR1 and CDR2 (germline): LGHNA, YNFKEQ. V shed 1 base, J shed 1 base, and the junction held 5 bases outside the gene matches. The CDR3 DNA is TGTGCCAGCAGCCAAGGGGGACAGTTTCGCACAGATACGCAGTATTTT. Protein: CASSQGGQFRTDTQYF.

This clone was seen just once. This chain connects TRBV4-2 to TRBJ2-7, with TRBD2 matching over 12 bases. J was trimmed by 4 bases and V by 3 bases; bases with no gene match: 4. The CDR3 extends over 15 amino acids. Germline V gene data show CDR1 as LGHNA and CDR2 as YNFKEQ. The CDR3 here is CASSHPSGGAYEQYF. The CDR3 DNA reads as TGTGCCAGCAGCCACCCTAGCGGGGGGGCTTACGAGCAGTACTTC.